This TCR beta chain was sequenced during a study of T cells in Graves' hyperthyroidism and ophthalmopathy. Amplified regions were TCR beta CDR3 sequences from RNA transcripts. RT-PCR in the first round (using the HTBI primer set) targeted the TCR CDR3. Each CDR3 protein gets one entry after TCRdb re-called the multiplex PCR reads with MiXCR. Here the sample spans hundreds of thousands of distinct CDR3 sequences, 12% to 15% being singletons. This clonotype came up many times. V lost 3 bases to trimming and J lost 3 bases, with 3 bases between them. This CDR3 is built from 11 residues. Germline V gene sequence: CDR1 SQVTM, CDR2 ANQGSEA.

This rearrangement joins TRBV29-1 to TRBJ2-1; D unresolved. This receptor was obtained from a woman between 18 and 29 years old with Graves' hyperthyroidism. Sequencing was carried out using blood. CDR3 loop: CSVEDYNEQFF. The CDR3 DNA is TGCAGCGTTGAGGACTACAATGAGCAGTTCTTC.